This passage covers 2 T cell receptor beta chains from one sample sequenced in a study of T cells in Graves' hyperthyroidism and ophthalmopathy. Regions amplified from RNA transcripts were the TCR beta CDR3 regions. HTBI primers were used for first-round RT-PCR of the TCR CDR3. In TCRdb, the multiplex PCR reads were re-called with MiXCR into one record per CDR3 protein. The top ten hold about 10% of the sample, which has hundreds of thousands of distinct CDR3 sequences, less than 15% seen once. The material sequenced was blood. The receptors were gathered from a woman aged 18-29 years with Graves' hyperthyroidism.

Many counts were recorded for this clonotype. The chain has TRBV28 and TRBJ1-4, with D uncertain. This CDR3 spans 15 amino acids. V was clipped by 7 bases and J by 2 bases, with 14 bases between them. The germline gives CDR1 MDHEN, CDR2 SYDVKM. The DNA for the CDR3 is TGTGCCAGCACATCACTCGCGCGGACTAATGAAAAACTGTTTTTT. Encoded protein: CASTSLARTNEKLFF.

This clonotype was recorded at least ten times. The chain is built from TRBV30 and TRBJ1-1; TRBD1 is a possible D gene (6 bases). The CDR3 runs to 14 residues. Germline V CDR1 and CDR2: GTSNPN, SVGIG (reference sequence). V was clipped by 0 bases and J by 4 bases, with 12 bases between them. CDR3 in DNA: TGTGCCTGGAGTGTATTGGGGGCGCGCACTGAAGCTTTCTTT. It is translated as CAWSVLGARTEAFF. Filled out from reference TRBV30 and TRBJ1-1, the complete variable domain reads SQTIHQWPATLVQPVGSPLSLECTVEGTSNPNLYWYRQAAGRGLQLLFYSVGIGQISSEVPQNLSASRPQDRQFILSSKKLLLSDSGFYLCAWSVLGARTEAFFGQGTRLTVV.